The 25 T cell receptor beta chains below were found in one sample sequenced in a study of blood T cell repertoires in COVID-19. Data came from immunoSEQ multiplex PCR; TCRdb stores just in-frame clones and leaves some out. The sample holds 150,000 to 200,000 clones; about 91% are singletons and the top ten take less than 5%. Sequencing input: peripheral blood. The receptors come from a woman aged 55-75 years who had recovered from COVID-19.

This chain links TRBV7-9 with TRBJ1-4, with D unresolved. The CDR3 consists of 13 residues. CDR1 is SEHNR, CDR2 FQNEAQ, per germline (reference sequence). The V and J ends lost 7 bases and 10 bases respectively, with 16 bases between them. Written as DNA, the CDR3 is TGTGCCAGCACCTCAGACCGAGAGGGAAAACTGTTTTTT. Its protein is CASTSDREGKLFF.

CDR3 coding DNA: TGTGCCAGCAGCGCCCCGGCGGGGAATTCACCCCTCCACTTT. Translating it yields CASSAPAGNSPLHF. The gene calls are TRBV9 and TRBJ1-6, with no clear D. The V gene lost 3 bases and the J gene lost 7 bases, with 11 bases spanning the gap. Germline V gene data show CDR1 as SGDLS and CDR2 as YYNGEE. The length of the CDR3 is 14 residues.

In DNA, the CDR3 is TGTGCCATTAAGGGGCAGGCGTGGGACACCGGGGAGCTGTTTTTT. Protein sequence: CAIKGQAWDTGELFF. The chain uses TRBV10-3 and TRBJ2-2, with a weak D call TRBD1 (5 bases). Trimming left V 9 bases short and J 3 bases short, with 17 bases between. Germline V gives CDR1 ENHRY, CDR2 SYGVKD. CDR3 length: 15 residues.

V gene TRBV30 combines with J gene TRBJ2-2; TRBD2 is a possible D gene (6 bases). The CDR3 is 15 residues long. CDR1 and CDR2 from the germline V gene are GTSNPN and SVGIG (reference sequence). Trimming removed 2 bases from V and 3 bases from J, with 13 bases in between. CDR3 sequence reads: CAWSIGGAYTGELFF. DNA of the CDR3: TGTGCCTGGAGTATCGGGGGAGCCTACACCGGGGAGCTGTTTTTT.

The chain employs TRBV3-1 (or the pseudogene TRBV3-2) and TRBJ1-5; D gene uncertain. CDR3 length: 15 residues. The ends were cut back, 3 bases at V and 0 bases at J, with 9 bases in the middle. Germline CDR1 is LGHDT and CDR2 is YNNKEL (reference sequence). This CDR3 reads CASSHEHGSNQPQHF. Here the CDR3 DNA reads TGTGCCAGCAGCCACGAACATGGTAGCAATCAGCCCCAGCATTTT.

In this sample, this clone turned up many times. V gene TRBV9 combines with J gene TRBJ1-1; 10 nucleotides agree with TRBD1. This CDR3 is 16 amino acids long. V shed 5 bases, J shed 6 bases, and the junction held 13 bases outside the gene matches. The germline V gene encodes CDR1 SGDLS and CDR2 YYNGEE. CDR3 protein: CASSLLTGGASSEAFF. The CDR3 DNA sequence: TGTGCCAGCAGTTTACTGACAGGGGGCGCGAGTTCTGAAGCTTTCTTT.

The chain carries TRBV7-4 and TRBJ1-5; tentatively, D is TRBD1 (5 bases). V shed 0 bases and J shed 1 base, with 16 bases lying between them. This CDR3 contains 18 residues. Germline V lookup: CDR1 SGHVT, CDR2 SQSDAQ. CDR3 in amino acids: CASSLAVDGKGSNQPQHF. CDR3 DNA sequence: TGTGCCAGCAGCTTAGCGGTGGACGGCAAGGGGAGCAATCAGCCCCAGCATTTT. The full variable domain, completed using reference TRBV7-4 and TRBJ1-5, is GAGVSQSPRYKVAKRGRDVALRCDSISGHVTLYWYRQTLGQGSEVLTYSQSDAQRDKSGRPSGRFSAERPERSVSTLKIQRTEQGDSAVYLCASSLAVDGKGSNQPQHFGDGTRLSIL.

The chain recombines TRBV19 with TRBJ1-5, with 8 bases identical to TRBD1. The CDR3 is 14 residues long. Germline loops: CDR1 LNHDA, CDR2 SQIVND (reference sequence). V was clipped by 4 bases and J by 5 bases; unmatched bases: 4. The CDR3 loop is CASSTGQGYQPQHF. CDR3 DNA sequence: TGTGCCAGTAGTACCGGACAGGGTTATCAGCCCCAGCATTTT.

The chain links TRBV9 to TRBJ1-1; unclear D gene. The CDR3 length is 13 residues. Germline loops: CDR1 SGDLS, CDR2 YYNGEE. V dropped 4 bases and J dropped 8 bases, with 15 bases sitting between them. The CDR3 DNA reads TGTGCCAGCAGCCCCCGAGAGGGAGCGGAAGCTTTCTTT. Residues: CASSPREGAEAFF.

This rearrangement joins TRBV28 to TRBJ1-2, with D possibly matching TRBD1 (5 bases). The CDR3 covers 13 residues. V lost 5 bases, J lost 3 bases, and 10 bases lay in between. Germline-derived CDR1 and CDR2 are MDHEN and SYDVKM. CDR3: CASSAGQHYGYTF. CDR3 coding DNA: TGTGCCAGCAGTGCCGGACAACACTATGGCTACACCTTC.

This clone was observed once. The rearrangement uses TRBV5-4 and TRBJ1-3; perhaps TRBD1 as D (6 bases). This CDR3 is 16 amino acids long. CDR1 and CDR2 from the germline V gene are SGHNT and YYREEE (reference sequence). V shed 4 bases and J shed 3 bases, with 17 bases lying between them. DNA of the CDR3: TGTGCCAGCAGCCCGTCCGTGGGGGCAGGTGGAAACACCATATATTTT. Encoded protein: CASSPSVGAGGNTIYF.

The CDR3 bases are TGTGCCAGCAGCCTACAGGGGGCCAGCTATGGCTACACCTTC. Its protein product is CASSLQGASYGYTF. The chain combines TRBV2 with TRBJ1-2; 9 nucleotides line up with TRBD1. This CDR3 is 14 amino acids long. After removal of 6 bases from V and 4 bases from J, the junction contained 6 bases not matched to a gene. CDR1 is SNHLY and CDR2 is FYNNEI in the germline V gene. The whole variable domain, filled in from reference TRBV2 and TRBJ1-2, reads EPEVTQTPSHQVTQMGQEVILRCVPISNHLYFYWYRQILGQKVEFLVSFYNNEISEKSEIFDDQFSVERPDGSNFTLKIRSTKLEDSAMYFCASSLQGASYGYTFGSGTRLTVV.

The CDR3 DNA reads as TGTGCCAGCAGCTTAGTTCGCGGTAGCAATCAGCCCCAGCATTTT. This sequence encodes CASSLVRGSNQPQHF. This sequence joins TRBV7-2 and TRBJ1-5; D unresolved. The germline CDR1 and CDR2 sequences are SGHTA and FQGNSA. The CDR3 covers 15 residues. Trimming cost V 1 base and J 0 bases, with 7 bases left between them.

This clone was observed many times. This sequence joins TRBV18 and TRBJ1-3; weak D call: TRBD1 (5 bases). The CDR3 spans 15 residues. The germline V gene encodes CDR1 KGHSH and CDR2 LQKENI. Trimming took 0 bases from V and 4 from J, leaving 10 bases between them. The CDR3 DNA sequence: TGTGCCAGCTCACCACCGAAGGGGTACGGAAACACCATATATTTT. Amino acids: CASSPPKGYGNTIYF.

The chain carries TRBV19 and TRBJ1-2; 8 nucleotides align to TRBD1. This CDR3 has 15 amino acids. Germline CDR1 reads LNHDA; CDR2 reads SQIVND (reference sequence). J was trimmed by 7 bases and V by 3 bases; bases with no gene match: 10. CDR3 nucleotides: TGTGCCAGTAGTATTCTCTCCACAGGGGGAGTTGGCTACACCTTC. It codes for CASSILSTGGVGYTF.

The rearrangement links TRBV11-2 to TRBJ2-7; D might be TRBD1 (6 bases). Germline CDR1 SGHAT, CDR2 FQNNGV. The germline V and J ends were trimmed by 0 bases and 2 bases, with 11 bases remaining between them. The CDR3 has 15 residues. CDR3 nucleotides: TGTGCCAGCAGCTTAGAACCAGGGGTAACCTACGAGCAGTACTTC. This sequence encodes CASSLEPGVTYEQYF.

The chain is built from TRBV28 and TRBJ1-5; a weak D match, TRBD1 (6 bases). V lost 2 bases and J 6 bases, leaving 14 bases between the germline ends. Germline values: CDR1 MDHEN, CDR2 SYDVKM. This CDR3 spans 15 amino acids. DNA of the CDR3: TGTGCCAGCAGTTTAGGGGGCGCGACCGGTCAGCCCCAGCATTTT. Translation gives CASSLGGATGQPQHF.

The CDR3 loop is CASSSPAGDIQYF. CDR3 nucleotide sequence: TGTGCCAGCAGCTCCCCCGCCGGGGACATTCAGTACTTC. The rearrangement links TRBV11-2 to TRBJ2-4, with a weak D call TRBD2 (5 bases). This CDR3 has 13 residues. CDR1 SGHAT and CDR2 FQNNGV come from the germline V gene. V shed 4 bases and J shed 8 bases, with 12 bases lying between them.

This rearrangement joins TRBV5-1 to TRBJ1-4; D is perhaps TRBD1 (6 bases). This CDR3 comprises 14 residues. With 1 base removed from V and 6 bases from J, the gap between germline ends came to 10 bases. Germline V gene sequence: CDR1 SGHRS, CDR2 YFSETQ. This chain's CDR3 is CASSLSRGHEKLFF. CDR3 nucleotide sequence: TGCGCCAGCAGCTTGAGCAGGGGCCATGAAAAACTGTTTTTT.

The V and J genes are TRBV6-5 and TRBJ1-4, with D hard to call. V dropped 6 bases and J dropped 5 bases, with 13 bases sitting between them. Per the germline V gene, CDR1 is MNHEY and CDR2 is SVGAGI. This CDR3 region has 14 residues. CDR3 loop: CASSPPGINEKLFF. The DNA for the CDR3 is TGTGCCAGCAGCCCACCGGGGATAAATGAAAAACTGTTTTTT.

In its sample, this clone was seen a few times. The chain joins TRBV6-5 to TRBJ1-6, with TRBD1 matching 7 bases. V shed 6 bases, J shed 5 bases, and the junction held 4 bases outside the gene matches. There are 14 residues in the CDR3. CDR1 MNHEY and CDR2 SVGAGI come from the germline V gene. CDR3 amino acids: CASRNRGNNSPLHF. Written as DNA, the CDR3 is TGTGCCAGCAGAAACAGGGGAAATAATTCACCCCTCCACTTT.

The chain joins TRBV6-5 to TRBJ1-4; D is unresolved. The ends were cut back, 2 bases at V and 4 bases at J, with 8 bases in the middle. The CDR3 spans 14 residues. Looked up from germline, CDR1 is MNHEY and CDR2 is SVGAGI. CDR3 in amino acids: CASSYGQLNEKLFF. The CDR3 bases are TGTGCCAGCAGTTACGGGCAGCTTAATGAAAAACTGTTTTTT.

The V call is TRBV11-2, the J call TRBJ2-2; the match to TRBD2 covers 9 bases. The CDR3 consists of 16 residues. The V gene's germline CDR1 is SGHAT and CDR2 FQNNGV. With V trimmed by 1 base and J by 8 bases, 8 bases remained unmatched. The CDR3: CASSLVSGGPQGELFF. The CDR3 region has the DNA TGTGCCAGCAGCTTAGTTAGCGGGGGACCCCAGGGGGAGCTGTTTTTT.

The chain combines TRBV28 with TRBJ2-6; maybe TRBD1 (5 bases). Germline lookup yields CDR1 MDHEN and CDR2 SYDVKM. V was shortened by 3 bases and J by 0 bases, with 9 bases between the two germline ends. The CDR3 totals 16 residues. The CDR3 here is CASSFPTGSGANVLTF. DNA of the CDR3: TGTGCCAGCAGTTTCCCCACAGGCTCTGGGGCCAACGTCCTGACTTTC.

The chain couples TRBV27 to TRBJ1-5; D not resolved. Deletions cut 5 bases from V and 4 bases from J, with 6 bases between. Germline CDR1 is MNHEY and CDR2 is SMNVEV (reference sequence). The CDR3 is 12 residues long. The CDR3 here is CASSTRNQPQHF. For the CDR3, the DNA is TGTGCCAGCAGTACGAGGAATCAGCCCCAGCATTTT.